This record concerns one TCR beta chain sequence. Its antigen is still unknown. This CDR3 region has 13 residues. V dropped 3 bases and J dropped 4 bases, with 9 bases sitting between them. Germline CDR1 and CDR2: KGHSH and LQKENI. This sample was taken from a study of T cell clones after liver transplantation. In the study overall: As an antigen-independent comparator, third-party-reactive TCRbeta sequences came from pre-transplant mixed lymphocyte reactions. Blood was drawn pre-transplant, before withdrawal, and after full or failed withdrawal.

Clones were sequenced by immunoSEQ multiplex PCR, and TCRdb holds only the in-frame ones, with some missing. The sample lists about 75,000 clones, roughly 80% occurring once. Regarding the study as a whole: Graft donor-reactive T cells may have migrated into the graft rather than being deleted. In a couple of subjects, few donor cells limited the measurable donor-reactive repertoire.

The specimen was CD4+ T cells from blood, collected less than 50 months after liver transplant. The V call is TRBV18, the J call TRBJ2-5; no clear D. This TCR derives from a human patient who received a liver transplant. A share of the T cells may be of graft donor origin. The CDR3 loop is CASSPPVAETQYF. The CDR3 DNA follows: TGTGCCAGCTCACCCCCCGTGGCAGAGACCCAGTACTTC.